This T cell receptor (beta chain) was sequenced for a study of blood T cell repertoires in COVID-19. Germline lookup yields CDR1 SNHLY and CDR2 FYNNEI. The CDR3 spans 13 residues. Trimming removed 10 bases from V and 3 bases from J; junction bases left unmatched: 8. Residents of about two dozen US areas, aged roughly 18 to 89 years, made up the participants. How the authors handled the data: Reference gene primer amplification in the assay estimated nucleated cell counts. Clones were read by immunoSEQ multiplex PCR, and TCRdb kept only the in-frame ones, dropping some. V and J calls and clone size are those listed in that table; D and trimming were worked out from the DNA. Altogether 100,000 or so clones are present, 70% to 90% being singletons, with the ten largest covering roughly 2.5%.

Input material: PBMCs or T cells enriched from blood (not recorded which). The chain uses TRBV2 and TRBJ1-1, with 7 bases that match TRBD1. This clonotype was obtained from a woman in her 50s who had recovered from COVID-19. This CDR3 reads CATSAQGDTEAFF. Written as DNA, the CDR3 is TGTGCCACCTCCGCCCAGGGGGACACTGAAGCTTTCTTT.